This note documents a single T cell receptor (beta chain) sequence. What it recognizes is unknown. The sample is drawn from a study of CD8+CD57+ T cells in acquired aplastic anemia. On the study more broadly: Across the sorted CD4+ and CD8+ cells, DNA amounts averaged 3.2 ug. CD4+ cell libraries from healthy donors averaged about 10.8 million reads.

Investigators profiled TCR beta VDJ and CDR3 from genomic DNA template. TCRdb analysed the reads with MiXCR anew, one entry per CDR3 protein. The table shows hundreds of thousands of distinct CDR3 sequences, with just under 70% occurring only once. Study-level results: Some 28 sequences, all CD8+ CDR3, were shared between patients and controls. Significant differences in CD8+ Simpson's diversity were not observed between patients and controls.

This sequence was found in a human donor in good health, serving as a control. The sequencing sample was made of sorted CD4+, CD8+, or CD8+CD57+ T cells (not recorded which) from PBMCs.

As DNA, the CDR3 is TGTGCCAGCAGCTTAGTGGGGGCACCGAATTCACCCCTCTACTTC. Its protein product is CASSLVGAPNSPLYF. The J gene is TRBJ2-7, the V gene TRBV7-2; D may be TRBD1 (6 bases). The germline CDR1 and CDR2 sequences are SGHTA and FQGNSA. The CDR3 has 15 amino acids. V gave up 1 base and J gave up 13 bases, with 23 bases separating them.